The 21 T cell receptor beta chains given below trace back to one sample, sequenced in a study of blood T cell repertoires in COVID-19. Profiling relied on immunoSEQ multiplex PCR, and the TCRdb table lists in-frame clones only, not all of them. The table lists about 34,000 clones, about 91% of them singletons. Sequenced: peripheral blood. These TCRs come from a woman at least 80 years old with acute or convalescent COVID-19.

The V and J genes are TRBV10-3 and TRBJ1-1, with TRBD1 matching 8 bases. The trim removed 2 bases at V and 6 bases at J, leaving 5 bases unmatched. The CDR3 has 14 residues. CDR1 is ENHRY and CDR2 is SYGVKD in the germline V gene. CDR3 sequence (DNA): TGTGCCATCAGTGAGAGCCCAGGGGGCCCTGAAGCTTTCTTT. Its protein product is CAISESPGGPEAFF.

The rearrangement uses TRBV5-6 and TRBJ2-1, with TRBD2 matching over 14 bases. V lost 1 base to trimming and J lost 9 bases; unmatched junction nucleotides: 9. In germline, CDR1 is SGHDT, CDR2 YYEEEE. This CDR3 has 17 amino acids. CDR3 nucleotides: TGTGCCAGCAGCTTGACGGCGGGGACTAGCGGGGGTACTGAGCAGTTCTTC. It translates to CASSLTAGTSGGTEQFF.

Only one count was recorded for this clone. This chain links TRBV6-5 with TRBJ2-1; no definite D call. This CDR3 comprises 15 residues. V was trimmed by 4 bases and J by 1 base, leaving 11 bases between them. Germline V gives CDR1 MNHEY, CDR2 SVGAGI. This CDR3 is CASSLKSQSYNEQFF. The CDR3 region has the DNA TGTGCCAGCAGTTTGAAATCACAGTCCTACAATGAGCAGTTCTTC.

This sequence joins TRBV7-2 and TRBJ2-1, with D uncertain. Between the trimmed V and J ends, which lost 4 bases and 0 bases, there was a span of 10 bases. The CDR3 spans 15 residues. Looked up from germline, CDR1 is SGHTA and CDR2 is FQGNSA. CDR3 DNA sequence: TGTGCCAGCAGCTCCCAGGTAAACTCCTACAATGAGCAGTTCTTC. It encodes CASSSQVNSYNEQFF.

This clone showed up just once. The V gene is TRBV21-1, the J gene TRBJ1-2; whether TRBD1, the table's D call, matches the DNA was not checked. TRBV21-1 is assigned pseudogene status. CDR3 length: 16 residues. CDR3 nucleotide sequence: TGTGCCAGCAGCAAAGCCGGAGGGACAGTTAACTATGGCTACACCTTC. Encoded protein: CASSKAGGTVNYGYTF.

The chain couples TRBV6-5 to TRBJ2-2, with a possible D match to TRBD2 (6 bases). The germline V gene encodes CDR1 MNHEY and CDR2 SVGAGI. Trimming removed 3 bases at V and 6 bases at J, with 11 bases between. The CDR3 spans 14 residues. This CDR3 reads CASSYWRDSGELFF. The CDR3 DNA reads TGTGCCAGCAGTTATTGGCGGGATTCCGGGGAGCTGTTTTTT.

This clone was observed a few times. The chain carries TRBV5-1 and TRBJ1-2; TRBD1 agrees at 9 bases. The germline V gene has CDR1 SGHRS and CDR2 YFSETQ. This CDR3 region has 15 residues. Trimming removed 4 bases from V and 4 bases from J; junction bases left unmatched: 8. CDR3 residues: CASSRQGEDSYGYTF. The DNA of the CDR3 is TGCGCCAGCAGCAGACAGGGGGAAGATAGCTATGGCTACACCTTC. Full variable domain (rest looked up from reference TRBV5-1 and TRBJ1-2): KAGVTQTPRYLIKTRGQQVTLSCSPISGHRSVSWYQQTPGQGLQFLFEYFSETQRNKGNFPGRFSGRQFSNSRSEMNVSTLELGDSALYLCASSRQGEDSYGYTFGSGTRLTVV.

The chain carries TRBV6-2 or TRBV6-3 and TRBJ2-2, with 16 bases that match TRBD2. The CDR3 covers 18 residues. Per the germline V gene, CDR1 is MNHEY and CDR2 is SVGEGT. After removal of 4 bases from V and 2 bases from J, the junction contained 4 bases not matched to a gene. CDR3 region: CASSSGLAGGINTGELFF. DNA for the CDR3: TGTGCCAGCAGTTCGGGACTAGCGGGGGGGATAAACACCGGGGAGCTGTTTTTT.

V gene TRBV6-5 combines with J gene TRBJ1-1; D unresolved. The germline V gene encodes CDR1 MNHEY and CDR2 SVGAGI. CDR3 length equals 13 residues. Trimming cost V 3 bases and J 5 bases, with 10 bases left between them. The chain's CDR3 is CASSYDGRTEAFF. Written as DNA, the CDR3 is TGTGCCAGCAGTTATGACGGGAGGACTGAAGCTTTCTTT.

This chain connects TRBV30 to TRBJ1-2, with a tentative D call TRBD1 (5 bases). The ends were cut back, 1 base at V and 8 bases at J, with 14 bases in the middle. CDR1 is GTSNPN and CDR2 is SVGIG in the germline V gene (reference sequence). The CDR3 extends over 13 amino acids. The CDR3 spells CAWSGVPGFGYTF. CDR3 nucleotide sequence: TGTGCCTGGAGTGGGGTCCCAGGGTTCGGCTACACCTTC.

V is TRBV6-2 or TRBV6-3 and J is TRBJ2-7; no clear D gene. The CDR3 consists of 16 residues. The V gene's germline CDR1 is MNHEY and CDR2 SVGEGT. Trimming pared 0 bases from V and 4 bases from J, leaving 16 bases between. This CDR3 reads CASSYSRLSSGYEQYF. The CDR3 region has the DNA TGTGCCAGCAGTTACTCGAGGTTGTCGTCTGGGTACGAGCAGTACTTC.

V gene TRBV19 combines with J gene TRBJ2-1, with TRBD1 identical over 8 bases. The CDR3 is 15 amino acids. The V segment lost 5 bases and the J segment 10 bases; nucleotides outside the gene matches: 13. Germline loops: CDR1 LNHDA, CDR2 SQIVND (reference sequence). The CDR3 here is CASSGPGQGAWEQFF. CDR3 sequence (DNA): TGTGCCAGTAGTGGACCTGGACAGGGTGCGTGGGAGCAGTTCTTC.

V gene TRBV18 combines with J gene TRBJ1-4; D not resolved. This CDR3 contains 13 residues. Germline assignment: CDR1 KGHSH and CDR2 LQKENI. Between the trimmed V and J ends, which lost 2 bases and 5 bases, there was a span of 6 bases. The CDR3 sequence: CASSPGQNEKLFF. The CDR3 bases are TGTGCCAGCTCACCAGGGCAGAATGAAAAACTGTTTTTT.

V and J are TRBV20-1 and TRBJ1-2; 8 bases agree with TRBD1. The CDR3 length is 14 residues. Germline-derived CDR1 and CDR2 are DFQATT and SNEGSKA (reference sequence). With 3 bases clipped from V and 5 bases from J, the junction kept 8 bases outside the gene matches. The CDR3 loop is CSASGQGARYGYTF. In DNA, the CDR3 is TGCAGTGCTAGTGGTCAGGGGGCAAGGTATGGCTACACCTTC.

This rearrangement joins TRBV7-3 to TRBJ2-1, with 9 bases matching TRBD1. CDR1 SGHTA and CDR2 FQGTGA come from the germline V gene. V lost 1 base and J lost 5; bases outside the gene matches: 6. This CDR3 region has 16 residues. Here the CDR3 DNA reads TGTGCCAGCAGCTTAATAAGGACAGGGGCCCACAATGAGCAGTTCTTC. It encodes CASSLIRTGAHNEQFF.

V gene TRBV20-1 combines with J gene TRBJ1-1, with D uncertain. Germline lookup yields CDR1 DFQATT and CDR2 SNEGSKA (reference sequence). V gave up 3 bases and J gave up 0 bases, with 23 bases separating them. This CDR3 comprises 18 residues. CDR3 amino acids: CSASSMGRPEEMNTEAFF. The CDR3 nucleotides are TGCAGTGCTAGTTCCATGGGCAGGCCGGAAGAGATGAACACTGAAGCTTTCTTT.

The V call is TRBV24-1, the J call TRBJ2-2; D is undetermined. The CDR3 totals 13 residues. The germline V and J ends were trimmed by 5 bases and 6 bases, with 9 bases remaining between them. Germline V gives CDR1 KGHDR, CDR2 SFDVKD. The CDR3 protein is CATSGTSAGELFF. As DNA, the CDR3 is TGTGCCACCAGTGGTACGAGCGCCGGGGAGCTGTTTTTT.

The rearrangement links TRBV25-1 to TRBJ2-2; 7 bases fit TRBD1. V dropped 0 bases and J dropped 0; count of bases not matched to a gene: 1. CDR3 length: 16 amino acids. Looked up from germline, CDR1 is MGHDK and CDR2 is SYGVNS. CDR3 sequence: CASSEYGTANTGELFF. The CDR3 coding sequence is TGTGCCAGCAGTGAATACGGGACAGCGAACACCGGGGAGCTGTTTTTT.

The chain is built from TRBV12-3 or TRBV12-4 and TRBJ1-2; D gene ambiguous. This CDR3 contains 12 residues. V lost 4 bases to trimming and J lost 4 bases, with 7 bases between them. This chain's CDR3 is CASSSGFYGYTF. DNA for the CDR3: TGTGCCAGCAGTTCCGGGTTCTATGGCTACACCTTC.

The chain is built from TRBV2 and TRBJ1-5; 8 positions match TRBD1. CDR3 size: 15 residues. Trimming removed 6 bases from V and 5 bases from J; junction bases left unmatched: 9. The germline gives CDR1 SNHLY, CDR2 FYNNEI. The CDR3 spells CASSPRTGRDQPQHF. DNA of the CDR3: TGTGCCAGCAGCCCCCGGACAGGGAGGGATCAGCCCCAGCATTTT.

V and J are TRBV5-1 and TRBJ1-3; 7 nucleotides line up with TRBD1. The V and J ends lost 3 bases and 0 bases, in that order; junction bases with no gene match: 9. The CDR3 is 17 amino acids. CDR1 SGHRS and CDR2 YFSETQ come from the germline V gene. CDR3 loop: CASSWMGTVSSGNTIYF. CDR3 DNA: TGCGCCAGCAGCTGGATGGGGACAGTCAGCTCTGGAAACACCATATATTTT. The variable domain in full, completed from reference TRBV5-1 and TRBJ1-3, reads KAGVTQTPRYLIKTRGQQVTLSCSPISGHRSVSWYQQTPGQGLQFLFEYFSETQRNKGNFPGRFSGRQFSNSRSEMNVSTLELGDSALYLCASSWMGTVSSGNTIYFGEGSWLTVV.